These 24 T cell receptor beta chains were sequenced from one sample in a study of blood T cell repertoires in COVID-19. The protocol was immunoSEQ multiplex PCR, while the TCRdb copy is restricted to in-frame clones and leaves out a portion. Counted here are some 320,000 clones, 70% to 90% occurring once; the ten biggest clones make up 7.2%. The sequencing input was peripheral blood. The receptors derive from a human donor in a cohort sampled during active COVID-19.

The chain combines TRBV11-1 with TRBJ2-7; D not resolved. Germline CDR1 SGHAT, CDR2 FQDESV (reference sequence). Trimming left V 3 bases short and J 7 bases short, with 10 bases between. The CDR3 runs 12 residues. The CDR3 loop reads CASSFRRGEQYF. CDR3 DNA sequence: TGTGCCAGCAGCTTTAGGCGAGGTGAGCAGTACTTC.

This clone was detected only once. The rearrangement links TRBV6-1 to TRBJ1-3; D gene unclear. Germline CDR1 MNHNS, CDR2 SASEGT. CDR3 length: 19 amino acids. V shed 4 bases and J shed 3 bases, with 25 bases lying between them. Here the CDR3 reads CASSGPPKPLLESGNTIYF. CDR3 DNA sequence: TGTGCCAGCAGTGGCCCCCCAAAACCTCTTTTGGAGAGTGGAAACACCATATATTTT.

This clone came up a few times. This rearrangement joins TRBV3-1 (or the pseudogene TRBV3-2) to TRBJ1-2, with D uncertain. CDR3 size: 12 residues. Germline assignment: CDR1 LGHDT and CDR2 YNNKEL (reference sequence). Trimming removed 1 base at V and 9 bases at J, with 9 bases between. This CDR3 reads CASSQGRESYTF. Here the CDR3 DNA reads TGTGCCAGCAGCCAAGGGCGGGAAAGCTACACCTTC.

The chain uses TRBV14 and TRBJ2-7, with 8 bases matching TRBD1. V was clipped by 1 base and J by 6 bases; unmatched bases: 8. The CDR3 extends over 15 amino acids. The V gene's germline CDR1 is SGHDN and CDR2 FVKESK. Here the CDR3 reads CASSQVWQGAGEQYF. CDR3 DNA: TGTGCCAGCAGCCAAGTATGGCAGGGGGCCGGCGAGCAGTACTTC.

The V and J genes are TRBV7-8 and TRBJ2-7; 10 nucleotides match TRBD1. After removal of 8 bases from V and 2 bases from J, the junction contained 9 bases not matched to a gene. The CDR3 covers 15 residues. The germline V gene has CDR1 SGHVS and CDR2 FQNEAQ. CDR3 sequence: CASLPGQGVPYEQYF. In DNA, the CDR3 is TGTGCCAGCCTCCCAGGACAGGGGGTACCCTACGAGCAGTACTTC.

This chain joins TRBV27 and TRBJ1-3; TRBD1 might be the D (5 bases). Germline loops: CDR1 MNHEY, CDR2 SMNVEV (reference sequence). V dropped 5 bases and J dropped 3 bases, with 8 bases sitting between them. CDR3 length: 13 amino acids. CDR3 sequence reads: CASSLGLGNTIYF. CDR3 nucleotide sequence: TGTGCCAGCAGTCTGGGACTTGGAAACACCATATATTTT.

CDR3 loop: CATSRGQTDTQYF. The DNA for the CDR3 is TGTGCCACCAGCAGAGGACAGACAGATACGCAGTATTTT. This rearrangement joins TRBV15 to TRBJ2-3, with D possibly being TRBD1 (5 bases). The CDR3 totals 13 residues. The V gene lost 1 base and the J gene lost 3 bases, with 5 bases spanning the gap. From germline, CDR1 is LNHNV and CDR2 YYDKDF (reference sequence).

The gene calls are TRBV29-1 and TRBJ2-5, with D perhaps TRBD1 (6 bases). The CDR3 has 14 amino acids. The germline V gene encodes CDR1 SQVTM and CDR2 ANQGSEA. With 0 bases removed from V and 5 bases from J, the gap between germline ends came to 13 bases. The CDR3 DNA follows: TGCAGCGTTGAAGAGAGGACAGCCTGGGAGACCCAGTACTTC. This codes for CSVEERTAWETQYF.

The J gene is TRBJ1-2, the V gene TRBV5-5; 7 nucleotides agree with TRBD1. The CDR3 extends over 14 amino acids. Trimming at V came to 2 bases and at J to 4 bases, leaving 5 bases not matched to a gene. Germline CDR1 and CDR2: SGHKS and YYEKEE (reference sequence). CDR3 region: CASSLTGESYGYTF. DNA for the CDR3: TGTGCCAGCAGCTTAACAGGGGAAAGCTATGGCTACACCTTC.

This clone was seen a single time. The chain joins TRBV2 to TRBJ2-6; TRBD2 matches 7 bases. CDR3 length: 18 residues. With 4 bases clipped from V and 2 bases from J, the junction kept 11 bases outside the gene matches. From germline, CDR1 is SNHLY and CDR2 FYNNEI. The CDR3 DNA follows: TGTGCCAGCAGTGGGGACTACATCAAAACCCCTGGGGCCAACGTCCTGACTTTC. Its translation is CASSGDYIKTPGANVLTF. Together with reference TRBV2 and TRBJ2-6, the CDR3 gives the full variable domain: EPEVTQTPSHQVTQMGQEVILRCVPISNHLYFYWYRQILGQKVEFLVSFYNNEISEKSEIFDDQFSVERPDGSNFTLKIRSTKLEDSAMYFCASSGDYIKTPGANVLTFGAGSRLTVL.

The V gene is TRBV6-1, the J gene TRBJ1-1; 9 bases fit TRBD1. Germline V gene data show CDR1 as MNHNS and CDR2 as SASEGT. The V segment lost 2 bases and the J segment 5 bases; nucleotides outside the gene matches: 6. The CDR3 runs to 15 residues. CDR3 sequence reads: CASSESLGQGTEAFF. CDR3 DNA sequence: TGTGCCAGCAGTGAATCTCTGGGACAGGGTACTGAAGCTTTCTTT.

This clone was detected once. The gene calls are TRBV27 and TRBJ2-3, with D possibly being TRBD1 (6 bases). V was cut by 3 bases and J by 4 bases, with 14 bases left in between. The germline V gene has CDR1 MNHEY and CDR2 SMNVEV (reference sequence). CDR3 size: 15 residues. CDR3 sequence reads: CASSFHRVGADTQYF. The DNA of the CDR3 is TGTGCCAGCAGTTTCCACAGGGTTGGCGCAGATACGCAGTATTTT.

The V call is TRBV2, the J call TRBJ1-2, with D perhaps matching TRBD1 (5 bases). The length of the CDR3 is 14 residues. Germline-derived CDR1 and CDR2 are SNHLY and FYNNEI. Trimming cost V 7 bases and J 1 base, with 13 bases left between them. CDR3 in DNA: TGTGCCAGCACCCGGGGGGGGGTTAACTATGGCTACACCTTC. This sequence encodes CASTRGGVNYGYTF.

There are a few counts of this clone. The CDR3 DNA follows: TGTGCCAGCAGCCCGGGACTAGCGGCAGATACGCAGTATTTT. Its translation: CASSPGLAADTQYF. The chain links TRBV5-4 to TRBJ2-3; TRBD2 matches 11 bases. Germline lookup yields CDR1 SGHNT and CDR2 YYREEE (reference sequence). CDR3 size: 14 residues. Losses at the gene ends were 4 bases for V and 4 bases for J; bases not matched to a gene: 2. The entire variable domain, with the rest obtained from reference TRBV5-4 and TRBJ2-3, is as follows: ETGVTQSPTHLIKTRGQQVTLRCSSQSGHNTVSWYQQALGQGPQFIFQYYREEENGRGNFPPRFSGLQFPNYSSELNVNALELDDSALYLCASSPGLAADTQYFGPGTRLTVL.

The chain uses TRBV7-2 and TRBJ1-2; the match to TRBD1 covers 8 bases. The ends lost 5 bases at V and 2 bases at J; junction bases unmatched: 4. Germline V gives CDR1 SGHTA, CDR2 FQGNSA. This CDR3 contains 14 residues. CDR3 loop: CASSRGQGNYGYTF. The CDR3 nucleotides read TGTGCCAGCAGCCGTGGACAGGGAAACTATGGCTACACCTTC.

This clone turned up a few times. V and J are TRBV2 and TRBJ2-3; D unclear. The CDR3 loop spans 13 amino acids. Per the germline V gene, CDR1 is SNHLY and CDR2 is FYNNEI. With 5 bases removed from V and 4 bases from J, the gap between germline ends came to 10 bases. In DNA, the CDR3 is TGTGCCAGCAGTTTCAGACTCGCAGATACGCAGTATTTT. Encoded protein: CASSFRLADTQYF. Filled out from reference TRBV2 and TRBJ2-3, the complete variable domain reads EPEVTQTPSHQVTQMGQEVILRCVPISNHLYFYWYRQILGQKVEFLVSFYNNEISEKSEIFDDQFSVERPDGSNFTLKIRSTKLEDSAMYFCASSFRLADTQYFGPGTRLTVL.

This clone was observed a single time. This CDR3 reads CASSHDRGDGYTF. The CDR3 bases are TGTGCCAGCAGCCACGACAGGGGGGACGGCTACACCTTC. This rearrangement joins TRBV5-6 to TRBJ1-2; 9 bases are shared with TRBD1. V shed 4 bases and J 8 bases; nucleotides not matched to a gene: 6. CDR3 length: 13 amino acids. Germline loops: CDR1 SGHDT, CDR2 YYEEEE. Looking up the rest from reference TRBV5-6 and TRBJ1-2 gives the full variable domain: DAGVTQSPTHLIKTRGQQVTLRCSPKSGHDTVSWYQQALGQGPQFIFQYYEEEERQRGNFPDRFSGHQFPNYSSELNVNALLLGDSALYLCASSHDRGDGYTFGSGTRLTVV.

This clone has just a few counts. The chain is built from TRBV6-5 and TRBJ1-5; D might be TRBD1 (6 bases). CDR3 length equals 14 residues. V shed 5 bases and J shed 7 bases, with 15 bases lying between them. The germline V gene encodes CDR1 MNHEY and CDR2 SVGAGI. The CDR3 DNA follows: TGTGCCAGCAGTCGGGGGTCGGGGGGCCAGCCCCAGCATTTT. Its translation is CASSRGSGGQPQHF.

This clone was recorded only once. This chain joins TRBV6-4 and TRBJ2-3; TRBD1 aligns across 8 bases. Germline lookup yields CDR1 MRHNA and CDR2 SNTAGT. The V and J ends lost 5 bases and 6 bases, in that order; junction bases with no gene match: 4. The CDR3 has 13 residues. CDR3 DNA: TGTGCCAGCAGTAAACAGGGGGGTGATACGCAGTATTTT. Translating it yields CASSKQGGDTQYF.

In this sample, this clone turned up a few times. CDR3 protein: CASSRVGQGAGEQYF. CDR3 DNA: TGCGCCAGCAGCCGGGTCGGACAGGGGGCTGGCGAGCAGTACTTC. The chain recombines TRBV4-1 with TRBJ2-7, with 11 bases matching TRBD1. The CDR3 is 15 amino acids. Germline lookup yields CDR1 MGHRA and CDR2 YSYEKL. V shed 4 bases and J 6 bases; nucleotides not matched to a gene: 8.

J is TRBJ2-5 and V is TRBV9; D gene unclear. The ends were cut back, 4 bases at V and 3 bases at J, with 19 bases in the middle. The CDR3 is 16 amino acids. Germline CDR1 reads SGDLS; CDR2 reads YYNGEE. The CDR3 sequence is CASSPTQSPAKETQYF. CDR3 sequence (DNA): TGTGCCAGCAGCCCCACACAGTCGCCGGCAAAAGAGACCCAGTACTTC.

The V gene is TRBV6-2 or TRBV6-3, the J gene TRBJ2-7; D is possibly TRBD1 (6 bases). CDR1 and CDR2 from the germline V gene are MNHEY and SVGEGT. The CDR3 loop spans 14 amino acids. V was shortened by 3 bases and J by 2 bases, with 11 bases between the two germline ends. The CDR3 sequence: CASSYPQGPYEQYF. The DNA for the CDR3 is TGTGCCAGCAGTTATCCTCAGGGGCCCTACGAGCAGTACTTC.

The chain joins TRBV10-3 to TRBJ2-3; D unclear. The length of the CDR3 is 15 residues. Per germline, CDR1 ENHRY and CDR2 SYGVKD. V shed 4 bases and J shed 0 bases, with 11 bases lying between them. The DNA of the CDR3 is TGTGCCATCAGTGTATTTGGCCTTAGCACAGATACGCAGTATTTT. Its protein product is CAISVFGLSTDTQYF.

DNA for the CDR3: TGTGCCAGCAGCTCACCCATCGGGTACTCCTACGAGCAGTACTTC. This translates into CASSSPIGYSYEQYF. The chain is built from TRBV11-2 and TRBJ2-7; D is undetermined. This CDR3 contains 15 residues. CDR1 is SGHAT and CDR2 is FQNNGV in the germline V gene. The V end was cut by 4 bases, the J end by 0 bases, with 13 bases between.